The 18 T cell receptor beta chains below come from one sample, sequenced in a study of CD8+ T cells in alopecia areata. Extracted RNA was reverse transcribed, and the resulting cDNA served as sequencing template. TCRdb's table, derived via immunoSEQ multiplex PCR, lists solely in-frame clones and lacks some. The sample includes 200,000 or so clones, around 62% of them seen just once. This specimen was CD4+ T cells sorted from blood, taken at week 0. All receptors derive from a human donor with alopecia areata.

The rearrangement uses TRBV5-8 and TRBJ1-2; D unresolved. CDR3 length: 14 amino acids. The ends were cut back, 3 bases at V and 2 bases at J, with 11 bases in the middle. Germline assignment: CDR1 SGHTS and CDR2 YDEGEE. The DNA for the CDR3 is TGTGCCAGCAGCTATGCGACGGTGAACTATGGCTACACCTTC. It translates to CASSYATVNYGYTF.

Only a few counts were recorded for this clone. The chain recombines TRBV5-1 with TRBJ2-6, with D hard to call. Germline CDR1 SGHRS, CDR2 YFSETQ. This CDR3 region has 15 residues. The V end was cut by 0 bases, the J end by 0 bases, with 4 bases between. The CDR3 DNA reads TGCGCCAGCAGCTTGGAGGGCTCTGGGGCCAACGTCCTGACTTTC. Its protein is CASSLEGSGANVLTF.

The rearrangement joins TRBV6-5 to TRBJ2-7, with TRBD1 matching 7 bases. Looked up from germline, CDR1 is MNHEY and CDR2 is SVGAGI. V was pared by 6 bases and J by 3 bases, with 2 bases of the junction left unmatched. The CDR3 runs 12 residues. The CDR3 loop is CASSRDSYEQYF. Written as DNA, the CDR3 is TGTGCCAGCAGCCGGGACAGCTACGAGCAGTACTTC.

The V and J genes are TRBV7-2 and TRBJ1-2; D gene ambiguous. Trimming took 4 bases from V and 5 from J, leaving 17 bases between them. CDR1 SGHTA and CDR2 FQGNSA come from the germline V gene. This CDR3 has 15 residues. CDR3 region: CASSSTPLGEYGYTF. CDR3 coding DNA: TGTGCCAGCAGCTCCACACCACTGGGAGAATATGGCTACACCTTC.

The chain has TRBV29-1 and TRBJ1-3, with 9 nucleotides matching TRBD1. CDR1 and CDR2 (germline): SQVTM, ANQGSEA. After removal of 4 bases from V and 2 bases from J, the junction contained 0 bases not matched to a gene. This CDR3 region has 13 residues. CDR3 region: CSVGDRAGNTIYF. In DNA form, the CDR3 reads TGCAGCGTTGGGGACAGGGCTGGAAACACCATATATTTT.

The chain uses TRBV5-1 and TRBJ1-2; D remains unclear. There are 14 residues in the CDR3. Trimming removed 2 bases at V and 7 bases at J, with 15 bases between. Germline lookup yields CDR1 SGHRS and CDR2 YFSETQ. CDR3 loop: CASSFGGSAGGYTF. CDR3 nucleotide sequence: TGCGCCAGCAGCTTCGGCGGGTCGGCTGGTGGCTACACCTTC.

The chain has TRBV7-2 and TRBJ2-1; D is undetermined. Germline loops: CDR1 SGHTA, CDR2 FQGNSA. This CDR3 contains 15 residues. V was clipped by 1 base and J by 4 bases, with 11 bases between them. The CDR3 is CASSLVGSSYNEQFF. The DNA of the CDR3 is TGTGCCAGCAGCTTAGTGGGTAGTTCGTACAATGAGCAGTTCTTC.

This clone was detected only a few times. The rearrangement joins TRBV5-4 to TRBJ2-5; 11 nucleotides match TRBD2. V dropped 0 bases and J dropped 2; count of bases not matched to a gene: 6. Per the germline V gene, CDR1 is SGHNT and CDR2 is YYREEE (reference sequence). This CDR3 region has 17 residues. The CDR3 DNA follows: TGTGCCAGCAGCTTGGTATCACTAGCGGGAGTGCAAGAGACCCAGTACTTC. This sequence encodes CASSLVSLAGVQETQYF.

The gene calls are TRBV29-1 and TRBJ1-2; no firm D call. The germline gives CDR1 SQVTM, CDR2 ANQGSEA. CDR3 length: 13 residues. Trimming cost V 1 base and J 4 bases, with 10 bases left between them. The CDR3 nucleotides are TGCAGCGTTGAAGCCTGGGGTAGCTATGGCTACACCTTC. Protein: CSVEAWGSYGYTF.

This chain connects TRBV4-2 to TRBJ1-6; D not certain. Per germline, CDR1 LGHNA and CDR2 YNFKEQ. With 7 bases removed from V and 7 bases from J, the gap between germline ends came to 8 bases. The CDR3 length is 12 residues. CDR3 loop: CASKGSNSPLHF. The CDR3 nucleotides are TGTGCCAGCAAGGGCAGCAATTCACCCCTCCACTTT.

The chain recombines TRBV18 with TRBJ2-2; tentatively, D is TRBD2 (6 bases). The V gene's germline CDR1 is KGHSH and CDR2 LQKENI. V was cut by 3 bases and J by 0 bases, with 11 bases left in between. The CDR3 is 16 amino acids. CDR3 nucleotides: TGTGCCAGCTCACCGGGACTCCTAACGAACACCGGGGAGCTGTTTTTT. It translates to CASSPGLLTNTGELFF.

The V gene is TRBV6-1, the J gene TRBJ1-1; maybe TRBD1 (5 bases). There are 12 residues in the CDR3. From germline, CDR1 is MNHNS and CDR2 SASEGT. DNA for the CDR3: TGTGCAATATGGGGCATGAACACTGAAGCTTTCTTT. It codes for CAIWGMNTEAFF.

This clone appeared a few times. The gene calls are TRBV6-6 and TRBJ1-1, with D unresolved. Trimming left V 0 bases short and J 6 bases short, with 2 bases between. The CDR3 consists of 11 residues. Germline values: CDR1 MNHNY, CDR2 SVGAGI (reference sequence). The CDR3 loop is CASSYSAEAFF. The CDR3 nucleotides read TGTGCCAGCAGTTACTCCGCTGAAGCTTTCTTT.

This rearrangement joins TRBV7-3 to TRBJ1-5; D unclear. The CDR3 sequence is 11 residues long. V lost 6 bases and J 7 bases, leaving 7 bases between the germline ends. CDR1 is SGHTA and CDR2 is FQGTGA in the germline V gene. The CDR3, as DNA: TGTGCCAGCAGATGGAAGCAGCCCCAGCATTTT. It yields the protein CASRWKQPQHF.

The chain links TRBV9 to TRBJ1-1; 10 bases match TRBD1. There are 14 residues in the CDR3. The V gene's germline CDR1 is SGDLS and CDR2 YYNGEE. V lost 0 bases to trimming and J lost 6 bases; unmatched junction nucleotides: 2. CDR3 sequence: CASSVGGQGPEAFF. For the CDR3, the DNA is TGTGCCAGCAGCGTAGGGGGACAGGGGCCTGAAGCTTTCTTT.

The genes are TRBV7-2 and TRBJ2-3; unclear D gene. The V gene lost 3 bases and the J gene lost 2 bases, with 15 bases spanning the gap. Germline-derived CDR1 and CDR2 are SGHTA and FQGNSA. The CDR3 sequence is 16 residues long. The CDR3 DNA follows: TGTGCCAGCAGCTTGGGGTCAGCGATCCCCACAGATACGCAGTATTTT. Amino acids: CASSLGSAIPTDTQYF.

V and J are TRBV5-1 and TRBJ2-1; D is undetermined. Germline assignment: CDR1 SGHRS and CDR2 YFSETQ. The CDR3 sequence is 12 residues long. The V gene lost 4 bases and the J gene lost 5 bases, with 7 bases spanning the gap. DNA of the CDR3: TGCGCCAGCAGCAGAGACAACAATGAGCAGTTCTTC. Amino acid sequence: CASSRDNNEQFF.

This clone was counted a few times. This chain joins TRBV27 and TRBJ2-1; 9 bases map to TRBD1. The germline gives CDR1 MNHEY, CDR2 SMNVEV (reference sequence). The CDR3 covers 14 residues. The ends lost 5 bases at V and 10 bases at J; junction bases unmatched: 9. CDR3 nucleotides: TGTGCCAGCAGTCCGCAACAGGGGGCGAGGGAGCAGTTCTTC. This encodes CASSPQQGAREQFF.